A selection of T cell receptor beta chains follows, all from one sample in a study of blood T cell repertoires in COVID-19. TCRdb's table, derived via immunoSEQ multiplex PCR, lists solely in-frame clones and lacks some. The sample consists of a few hundred thousand clones, 85% to 90% of them appearing once. Source material: peripheral blood. Receptors originate from a woman in her forties or fifties with COVID-19, enrolled during active disease. Both conserved end residues are part of each CDR3. Each record gives: J gene, D gene, clone size, V gene, CDR3 DNA, CDR3 protein. The D gene is left open where the match is weak. Some rows mark clone size as missing; the rest say once, few, many or name a class of expanded clone.

>TRBJ1-4|.|.|TRBV29-1
TGCAGCGTCGGTAGAGATGAAAAACTGTTTTTT
CSVGRDEKLFF
>TRBJ2-7|TRBD2|.|TRBV5-1
TGCGCCAGCAGCTTGGCCTCTAGCGGGAGTTTCAAATACGAGCAGTACTTC
CASSLASSGSFKYEQYF
>TRBJ2-1|.|.|TRBV27
TGTGCCAGCAGTGCGGGGGCCTTGCCCTTGGATGAGCAGTTCTTC
CASSAGALPLDEQFF
>TRBJ1-1|TRBD1|.|TRBV12-3/TRBV12-4
TGTGCCAGCAGTTTATCCCGGACAGGTCCAGCTTTCTTT
CASSLSRTGPAFF
>TRBJ1-1|.|.|TRBV29-1
TGCAGCGTTGCCTCGGGCCCCCCGGGGACTGAAGCTTTCTTT
CSVASGPPGTEAFF
>TRBJ2-3|.|.|TRBV5-1
TGCGCCAGCAGCTTGGCTACGGGTTTCACAGATACGCAGTATTTT
CASSLATGFTDTQYF
>TRBJ1-1|TRBD1|.|TRBV18
TGTGCCAGCTCACCGCCCGGGACAGAGAACACTGAAGCTTTCTTT
CASSPPGTENTEAFF
>TRBJ2-1|TRBD2|.|TRBV5-1
TGCGCCAGCAGCTTACTAGCGGAAAATTCCTACAATGAGCAGTTCTTC
CASSLLAENSYNEQFF
>TRBJ1-2|TRBD1|.|TRBV29-1
TGCAGCGTTTTGACAGGGGGTTTTAACTATGGCTACACCTTC
CSVLTGGFNYGYTF
>TRBJ1-1|.|.|TRBV24-1
TGTGCCACCAGGTCGAGCACTGAAGCTTTCTTT
CATRSSTEAFF
>TRBJ1-5|.|.|TRBV28
TGTGCCAGCAGCCCGCCCCCGGGACATAGGAATCAGCCCCAGCATTTT
CASSPPPGHRNQPQHF
>TRBJ2-5|TRBD1|.|TRBV7-2
TGTGCCAGCAGCTTAGTCCCAGGGGGCCAAGAGACCCAGTACTTC
CASSLVPGGQETQYF
>TRBJ2-7|TRBD1|.|TRBV27
TGTGCCACAATATCCGCCGACAGGGGATGGAACGAGCAGTACTTC
CATISADRGWNEQYF
>TRBJ1-1|.|.|TRBV11-2
TGTGCCAGCAGCTTAGCAGGTGCAGCTTTCTTT
CASSLAGAAFF
>TRBJ1-1|.|.|TRBV11-2
TGTGCCAGCAGCACACAGATTATGAACACTGAAGCTTTCTTT
CASSTQIMNTEAFF
>TRBJ1-4|.|.|TRBV19
TGTGCCAGTAGCGGCGGATCAACTAATGAAAAACTGTTTTTT
CASSGGSTNEKLFF
>TRBJ1-1|.|.|TRBV9
TGTGCCAGCAGCGGCGAGGACACTGAAGCTTTCTTT
CASSGEDTEAFF
>TRBJ1-1|TRBD1|.|TRBV7-2
TGTGCCAGCAGCACAGACAGGGACACTGAAGCTTTCTTT
CASSTDRDTEAFF
>TRBJ1-1|TRBD1|.|TRBV18
TGTGCCAGCTCACCTTCAGGGGGCATTGAGTACACTGAAGCTTTCTTT
CASSPSGGIEYTEAFF
>TRBJ2-2|.|.|TRBV5-1
TGCGCCAGCGACTATGGGCGTAGCGGTTACACCGGGGAGCTGTTTTTT
CASDYGRSGYTGELFF
>TRBJ2-7|.|.|TRBV24-1
TGTGCCACCAGTGATCCGGGCTACGAGCAGTACTTC
CATSDPGYEQYF
>TRBJ1-6|.|.|TRBV2
TGTGCCAGCAGTGAAGTCCCCAGGGTAAATTCACCCCTCCACTTT
CASSEVPRVNSPLHF
>TRBJ2-2|.|few|TRBV29-1
TGCAGCGTCGCGGGACGGAACACCGGGGAGCTGTTTTTT
CSVAGRNTGELFF
>TRBJ1-1|.|once|TRBV6-2/TRBV6-3
TGTGCCAGCAGTTACTATGCAGAAAATGAAGCTTTCTTT
CASSYYAENEAFF
>TRBJ1-5|.|.|TRBV3-1/TRBV3-2
TGTGCCAGCAGCTCAAACCACGAGAATCAGCCCCAGCATTTT
CASSSNHENQPQHF